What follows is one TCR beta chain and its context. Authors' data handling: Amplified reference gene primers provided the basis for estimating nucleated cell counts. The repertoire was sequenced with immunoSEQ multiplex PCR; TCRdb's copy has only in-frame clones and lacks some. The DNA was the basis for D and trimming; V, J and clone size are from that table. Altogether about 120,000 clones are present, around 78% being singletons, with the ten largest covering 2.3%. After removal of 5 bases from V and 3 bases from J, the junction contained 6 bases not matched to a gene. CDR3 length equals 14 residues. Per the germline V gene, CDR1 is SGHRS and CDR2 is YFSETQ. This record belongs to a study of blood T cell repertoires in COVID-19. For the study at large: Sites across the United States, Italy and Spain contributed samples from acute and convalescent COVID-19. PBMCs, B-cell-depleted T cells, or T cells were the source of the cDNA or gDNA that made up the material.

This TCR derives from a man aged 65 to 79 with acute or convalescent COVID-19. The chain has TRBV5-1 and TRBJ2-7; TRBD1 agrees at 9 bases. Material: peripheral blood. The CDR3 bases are TGCGCCAGCAGGTCCGGGACAGGGCACTACGAGCAGTACTTC. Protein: CASRSGTGHYEQYF.